These T cell receptor beta chains were read from a single sample in a study of T cells in Graves' hyperthyroidism and ophthalmopathy. TCRdb called the multiplex PCR reads again in MiXCR, with one record for every CDR3 protein. The data hold hundreds of thousands of distinct CDR3 sequences, with roughly 15% observed a single time. Sequences were obtained from blood. Receptor source: a woman aged 40 to 50 with Graves' ophthalmopathy. CDR3s include the opening cysteine and the closing phenylalanine or tryptophan. Each record gives: J gene, V gene, D gene, clone size, CDR3 DNA, CDR3 protein. A D gene is named only where the DNA matches it firmly. Clone size, where shown, is once, few, many, or a class for clones that have expanded.

J gene: TRBJ2-7
V gene: TRBV11-1
D gene: NA
clone size: NA
CDR3 DNA: TGTGCCAGCAGCGCTTTTGGGGGGTCGGCCGAGACCGAGCAGTACTTC
CDR3 protein: CASSAFGGSAETEQYF

J gene: TRBJ1-6
V gene: TRBV20-1
D gene: NA
clone size: NA
CDR3 DNA: TGCAGTGCTAGACGATTCCTTAATTCACCCCTCCACTTT
CDR3 protein: CSARRFLNSPLHF

J gene: TRBJ2-5
V gene: TRBV15
D gene: NA
clone size: many
CDR3 DNA: TGTGCCACCAGCAGAGACCAGAGTGCAGAGACCCAGTACTTC
CDR3 protein: CATSRDQSAETQYF

J gene: TRBJ1-2
V gene: TRBV28
D gene: NA
clone size: many
CDR3 DNA: TGTGCCAGCAGTTTAGTAGGGCACCATGGCTACACCTTC
CDR3 protein: CASSLVGHHGYTF

J gene: TRBJ2-7
V gene: TRBV6-2/TRBV6-3
D gene: TRBD2
clone size: many
CDR3 DNA: TGTGCCAGCAGAAAGAGCGGGAGTGTCCACGAGCAGTACTTC
CDR3 protein: CASRKSGSVHEQYF

J gene: TRBJ1-3
V gene: TRBV12-5
D gene: NA
clone size: NA
CDR3 DNA: TGTGCTAGTGGTTTGGTATTAGGACGGGACACTGGAAACACCATATATTTT
CDR3 protein: CASGLVLGRDTGNTIYF

J gene: TRBJ2-7
V gene: TRBV29-1
D gene: NA
clone size: many
CDR3 DNA: TGCAGCGTCGATTCGCCGGGATCCTACGAGCAGTACTTC
CDR3 protein: CSVDSPGSYEQYF

J gene: TRBJ2-7
V gene: TRBV28
D gene: TRBD1
clone size: few
CDR3 DNA: TGTGCCAGCAGTGCCCCCACCCCCGGGACAGCTTCCTACGAGCAGTACTTC
CDR3 protein: CASSAPTPGTASYEQYF

J gene: TRBJ2-7
V gene: TRBV4-1
D gene: TRBD2
clone size: many
CDR3 DNA: TGCGCCAGCAGCCCCCGGGGCGGGAGGTCCTACGAGCAGTACTTC
CDR3 protein: CASSPRGGRSYEQYF

J gene: TRBJ2-7
V gene: TRBV29-1
D gene: TRBD1
clone size: many
CDR3 DNA: TGCAGCGTTACAGGGGGAAACTACGAGCAGTACTTC
CDR3 protein: CSVTGGNYEQYF

J gene: TRBJ2-5
V gene: TRBV20-1
D gene: NA
clone size: many
CDR3 DNA: TGCAGTGTTCCTAGTCCCGAGAAAGAGACCCAGTACTTC
CDR3 protein: CSVPSPEKETQYF